These 27 T cell receptor beta chains came from one sample sequenced in a study of cytomegalovirus exposure and HLA in healthy donors. The PCR ran on 60 Vbeta and 13 Jbeta primers. The method was immunoSEQ multiplex PCR; TCRdb's version includes in-frame clones alone and lacks a portion of them. Among about 120,000 clones, 70% to 90% were seen once, and the ten largest hold around 20%. The sequencing input was PBMCs. All receptors come from a man aged 18 to 30 in good health and CMV-seropositive.

The rearrangement uses TRBV2 and TRBJ2-3; the D gene is possibly TRBD2 (5 bases). Trimming removed 6 bases from V and 2 bases from J, with 18 bases in between. The CDR3 is made up of 16 amino acids. Germline CDR1 is SNHLY and CDR2 is FYNNEI. In DNA form, the CDR3 reads TGTGCCAGCAGGCTCCCAGGAAGCGGCTACACAGATACGCAGTATTTT. The encoded protein is CASRLPGSGYTDTQYF. The variable domain in full, with the rest retrieved from reference TRBV2 and TRBJ2-3, is EPEVTQTPSHQVTQMGQEVILRCVPISNHLYFYWYRQILGQKVEFLVSFYNNEISEKSEIFDDQFSVERPDGSNFTLKIRSTKLEDSAMYFCASRLPGSGYTDTQYFGPGTRLTVL.

In its sample, this clone was seen a few times. This chain links TRBV5-1 with TRBJ2-7; TRBD2 might be the D (5 bases). Per the germline V gene, CDR1 is SGHRS and CDR2 is YFSETQ. The CDR3 consists of 14 residues. The ends were cut back, 0 bases at V and 3 bases at J, with 10 bases in the middle. This CDR3 is CASSLEVGSYEQYF. CDR3 in DNA: TGCGCCAGCAGCTTGGAGGTGGGGAGCTACGAGCAGTACTTC.

In this sample, this clone turned up a few times. The V call is TRBV6-1, the J call TRBJ1-5, with D hard to call. CDR1 is MNHNS and CDR2 is SASEGT in the germline V gene. The ends were cut back, 6 bases at V and 6 bases at J, with 18 bases in the middle. The CDR3 extends over 15 amino acids. The CDR3 nucleotides are TGTGCCAGCAGACTTTTGGAGAAGAGCGGTCAGCCCCAGCATTTT. It translates to CASRLLEKSGQPQHF.

The genes are TRBV27 and TRBJ1-2, with D possibly TRBD1 on 6 matching bases. Trimming took off 6 bases at V and 2 bases at J, with 13 bases between the two ends. Germline V lookup: CDR1 MNHEY, CDR2 SMNVEV (reference sequence). This CDR3 is 14 amino acids long. Here the CDR3 reads CASSPDRTNYGYTF. In DNA, the CDR3 is TGTGCCAGCAGCCCAGACAGGACCAACTATGGCTACACCTTC.

The chain has TRBV9 and TRBJ1-5, with D maybe TRBD1 (5 bases). With 4 bases removed from V and 4 bases from J, the gap between germline ends came to 9 bases. The CDR3 consists of 13 residues. Germline CDR1 reads SGDLS; CDR2 reads YYNGEE. CDR3 residues: CASSMTENQPQHF. CDR3 sequence (DNA): TGTGCCAGCAGCATGACAGAAAATCAGCCCCAGCATTTT.

V and J are TRBV29-1 and TRBJ2-1, with D perhaps matching TRBD2 (5 bases). This CDR3 has 11 amino acids. Per the germline V gene, CDR1 is SQVTM and CDR2 is ANQGSEA. V shed 7 bases and J shed 7 bases, with 11 bases lying between them. DNA of the CDR3: TGCAGCGCCGCTTCGGGGAATGAGCAGTTCTTC. It is translated as CSAASGNEQFF.

V is TRBV28 and J is TRBJ1-2; 10 nucleotides agree with TRBD1. Germline V CDR1 and CDR2: MDHEN, SYDVKM. Trimming took 6 bases from V and 4 from J; bases not matched to a gene: 5. The CDR3 is made up of 14 amino acids. The CDR3 nucleotides read TGTGCCAGCAGGCGACAGGGGGCCTTCTATGGCTACACCTTC. Amino acids: CASRRQGAFYGYTF.

The chain carries TRBV15 and TRBJ2-7; 11 bases align to TRBD2. With V trimmed by 0 bases and J by 5 bases, 3 bases remained unmatched. Germline loops: CDR1 LNHNV, CDR2 YYDKDF (reference sequence). The CDR3 is 15 residues long. The CDR3 sequence: CATSRDSGGANEQYF. For the CDR3, the DNA is TGTGCCACCAGCAGAGATAGCGGGGGGGCGAACGAGCAGTACTTC.

The rearrangement links TRBV18 to TRBJ1-1; D might be TRBD1 (5 bases). The CDR3 length is 16 residues. The germline gives CDR1 KGHSH, CDR2 LQKENI. V dropped 4 bases and J dropped 0 bases, with 15 bases sitting between them. This CDR3 reads CASSLKVGTVNTEAFF. As DNA, the CDR3 is TGTGCCAGCTCACTAAAGGTCGGGACTGTGAACACTGAAGCTTTCTTT.

The chain uses TRBV13 and TRBJ1-2; 7 bases are a match to TRBD1. This CDR3 contains 14 residues. Losses at the gene ends were 5 bases for V and 6 bases for J; bases not matched to a gene: 9. CDR1 is PRHDT, CDR2 FYEKMQ, per germline (reference sequence). The CDR3 coding sequence is TGTGCCAGCAGCAGTGGACAGGCCTCACATGGCTACACCTTC. Amino acid sequence: CASSSGQASHGYTF.

The CDR3 DNA follows: TGTGCTAGTGGCCCCCCTACGACAGGGGTGGGTCAGCCCCAGCATTTT. Translating it yields CASGPPTTGVGQPQHF. V usage is TRBV12-5 and J usage is TRBJ1-5; 8 positions match TRBD1. The germline V gene has CDR1 LGHNT and CDR2 FRNRAP. V lost 6 bases, J lost 6 bases, and 13 bases stayed unmatched. The CDR3 is made up of 16 amino acids.

V gene TRBV15 combines with J gene TRBJ2-7; perhaps TRBD2 as D (6 bases). Trimming removed 0 bases from V and 7 bases from J, with 13 bases in between. Germline V CDR1 and CDR2: LNHNV, YYDKDF (reference sequence). The CDR3 runs 14 residues. CDR3 DNA sequence: TGTGCCACCAGCAGAGATGTGGGACTCCTTGAGCAGTACTTC. It encodes CATSRDVGLLEQYF.

The chain carries TRBV11-2 and TRBJ2-3; D unresolved. Germline CDR1 is SGHAT and CDR2 is FQNNGV. The CDR3 sequence is 14 residues long. The germline V and J ends were trimmed by 1 base and 4 bases, with 9 bases remaining between them. CDR3 in DNA: TGTGCCAGCAGCTTAGCGTGGGCCCCAGATACGCAGTATTTT. Translation gives CASSLAWAPDTQYF.

This clone has only one observation. The V gene is TRBV5-1, the J gene TRBJ1-1, with 9 bases lining up with TRBD1. The germline gives CDR1 SGHRS, CDR2 YFSETQ. The CDR3 spans 15 residues. The trim removed 4 bases at V and 0 bases at J, leaving 4 bases unmatched. The CDR3 DNA follows: TGCGCCAGCAGCATGTGGACAGGGGTGAACACTGAAGCTTTCTTT. This sequence encodes CASSMWTGVNTEAFF.

This chain uses TRBV11-2 with TRBJ2-1; 7 positions agree with TRBD1. The J segment lost 2 bases and the V segment lost 5 bases, leaving 9 bases of the junction unmatched. This CDR3 region has 16 residues. Germline V gene lookup returns CDR1 SGHAT and CDR2 FQNNGV. The CDR3 DNA reads as TGTGCCAGCAGCCCATTGAGGGGGCTGGCCTACAATGAGCAGTTCTTC. Encoded protein: CASSPLRGLAYNEQFF.

This chain uses TRBV5-4 with TRBJ1-2; 11 bases line up with TRBD1. The CDR3 consists of 14 residues. CDR1 and CDR2 from the germline V gene are SGHNT and YYREEE (reference sequence). V gave up 3 bases and J gave up 11 bases; unmatched junction bases: 9. The chain's CDR3 is CASSSPPGQGDYTF. CDR3 DNA sequence: TGTGCCAGCAGCTCTCCACCGGGACAGGGGGATTACACCTTC.

This clone was detected a few times. V and J are TRBV7-2 and TRBJ2-2, with 9 bases lining up with TRBD2. The junction had 7 bases not matched to a gene; V was cut back by 1 base and J by 4 bases. The CDR3 is 17 amino acids. The germline CDR1 and CDR2 sequences are SGHTA and FQGNSA. Here the CDR3 reads CASSLVASGETTGELFF. The CDR3 nucleotides are TGTGCCAGCAGCTTAGTGGCTAGCGGGGAGACCACCGGGGAGCTGTTTTTT.

This clone was counted between two and nine times. V is TRBV5-4 and J is TRBJ2-1, with 10 nucleotides matching TRBD1. The junction had 12 bases not matched to a gene; V was cut back by 9 bases and J by 6 bases. This CDR3 has 15 residues. Germline CDR1 SGHNT, CDR2 YYREEE (reference sequence). CDR3 bases: TGTGCCACCAGGGGGGACAGGGGCTTGGTCAATGAGCAGTTCTTC. Translating it yields CATRGDRGLVNEQFF.

This chain joins TRBV7-2 and TRBJ2-1; D gene unclear. Trimming stripped 5 bases from V and 3 bases from J, with 11 bases between. The CDR3 covers 14 residues. From germline, CDR1 is SGHTA and CDR2 FQGNSA. CDR3 coding DNA: TGTGCCAGCAGCCCGCAGTTGGTCTACAATGAGCAGTTCTTC. Its protein product is CASSPQLVYNEQFF.

V and J are TRBV15 and TRBJ1-5; 10 bases are a match to TRBD1. This CDR3 is 15 amino acids long. Trimming cost V 4 bases and J 7 bases; bases outside gene matches: 7. The germline V gene encodes CDR1 LNHNV and CDR2 YYDKDF (reference sequence). In nucleotides, the CDR3 is TGTGCCACCAGCAAGGGGACAGGGGAGGGGCAGCCCCAGCATTTT. Its protein is CATSKGTGEGQPQHF.

V is TRBV5-1 and J is TRBJ1-2; 8 bases map to TRBD1. The CDR3 contains 15 residues. The V segment lost 8 bases and the J segment 0 bases; nucleotides outside the gene matches: 9. Germline V gene sequence: CDR1 SGHRS, CDR2 YFSETQ. Written as DNA, the CDR3 is TGCGCCAGGCCTCAGGGGGCGTTCACTAACTATGGCTACACCTTC. It yields the protein CARPQGAFTNYGYTF.

This sequence joins TRBV29-1 and TRBJ2-5; TRBD1 matches at 8 bases. This CDR3 is built from 14 residues. CDR1 SQVTM and CDR2 ANQGSEA come from the germline V gene. Trimming at V came to 3 bases and at J to 7 bases, leaving 10 bases not matched to a gene. DNA of the CDR3: TGCAGCGTTGAGGGACAGGCGACCGGGGGGACCCAGTACTTC. Translated: CSVEGQATGGTQYF.

CDR3 sequence (DNA): TGTGCCAGCAGTAAGGACAGTCCCTCCTACGAGCAGTACTTC. This translates into CASSKDSPSYEQYF. The genes are TRBV25-1 and TRBJ2-5; tentative D call: TRBD1 (6 bases). Near its end, the DNA agrees better with TRBJ2-7, so the J call may be wrong. CDR3 length: 14 amino acids. Germline V gene sequence: CDR1 MGHDK, CDR2 SYGVNS.

With respect to this clone: One end of the junction does not line up with germline, which may come from a read error. The chain recombines TRBV7-9 with TRBJ2-7; no definite D call. Germline values: CDR1 SEHNR, CDR2 FQNEAQ (reference sequence). The CDR3 length is 13 residues. CDR3 region: CSSSHSSGYEQYF. DNA for the CDR3: TGTTCCAGCAGCCATTCGTCAGGTTACGAGCAGTACTTC.

The gene calls are TRBV6-6 and TRBJ2-3; D ambiguous. In germline, CDR1 is MNHNY, CDR2 SVGAGI (reference sequence). The CDR3 consists of 13 residues. Trimming took 2 bases from V and 2 from J, leaving 5 bases between them. CDR3 bases: TGTGCCAGCAGTTACCATTCCACAGATACGCAGTATTTT. It is translated as CASSYHSTDTQYF.

This clone has only a few counts. V gene TRBV19 combines with J gene TRBJ2-5, with 10 bases matching TRBD2. Trimming at V came to 5 bases and at J to 6 bases, leaving 9 bases not matched to a gene. Germline V gives CDR1 LNHDA, CDR2 SQIVND (reference sequence). CDR3 length: 15 residues. CDR3: CASSSGSGGGKTQYF. In nucleotides, the CDR3 is TGTGCCAGTAGTTCGGGAAGCGGGGGGGGTAAGACCCAGTACTTC. The variable domain in full, completed from reference TRBV19 and TRBJ2-5, reads DGGITQSPKYLFRKEGQNVTLSCEQNLNHDAMYWYRQDPGQGLRLIYYSQIVNDFQKGDIAEGYSVSREKKESFPLTVTSAQKNPTAFYLCASSSGSGGGKTQYFGPGTRLLVL.

This clone was observed a single time. CDR3 region: CASSEYVSLQETQYF. The CDR3 coding sequence is TGTGCCAGCAGTGAATATGTGTCACTCCAAGAGACCCAGTACTTC. The chain carries TRBV25-1 and TRBJ2-5; D uncertain. V lost 0 bases to trimming and J lost 1 base, with 9 bases between them. Germline loops: CDR1 MGHDK, CDR2 SYGVNS. The CDR3 is 15 residues long.